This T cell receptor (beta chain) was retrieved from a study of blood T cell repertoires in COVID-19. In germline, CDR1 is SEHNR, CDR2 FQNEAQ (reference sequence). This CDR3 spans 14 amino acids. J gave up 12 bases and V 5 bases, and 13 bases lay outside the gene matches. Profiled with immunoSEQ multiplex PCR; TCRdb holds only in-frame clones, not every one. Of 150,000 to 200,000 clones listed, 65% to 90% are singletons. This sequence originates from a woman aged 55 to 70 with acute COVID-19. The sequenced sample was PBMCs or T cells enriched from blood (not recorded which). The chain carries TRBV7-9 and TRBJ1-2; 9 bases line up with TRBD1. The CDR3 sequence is CASSHSDRGRDHTF. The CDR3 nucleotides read TGTGCCAGCAGCCACTCCGACAGGGGGAGAGATCACACCTTC.